This record looks at one TCR beta chain sequence and its context. The PCR contained 60 Vbeta and 13 Jbeta primers. Only in-frame clones appear in the TCRdb table, and some are missing; sequencing was by immunoSEQ multiplex PCR. The sample contains fewer than 250,000 clones, under 80% of which appear only once. Between the trimmed V and J ends, which lost 2 bases and 3 bases, there was a span of 16 bases. Germline V gives CDR1 MNHEY, CDR2 SVGAGI. The CDR3 loop spans 16 amino acids. This record belongs to a study of cytomegalovirus exposure and HLA in healthy donors. Study context: Out of 350 to 400 genotyped donors, 81% belonged to the Caucasian-associated ancestry cluster.

V is TRBV6-5 and J is TRBJ2-5; possibly TRBD2 for D (7 bases). The sequenced sample consisted of PBMCs. The clonotype originates from a man in his thirties or forties in good health and CMV-seropositive. The CDR3 sequence: CASSYPSGGGKETQYF. CDR3 nucleotide sequence: TGTGCCAGCAGTTACCCGAGTGGGGGGGGCAAAGAGACCCAGTACTTC.